Reported below is one T cell receptor beta chain. Its antigen remains unknown. The data derive from a study of shared clonotypes between healthy human individuals. The study, taken as a whole, reports: Naive subsets generally had larger estimated richness than memory subsets. Exclusively blood specimens were collected; tissue repertoires likely differ.

Germline V gene sequence: CDR1 SGHDT, CDR2 YYEEEE. Trimming stripped 2 bases from V and 6 bases from J, with 15 bases between. This CDR3 spans 14 amino acids. At deep level, the assay was performed. Libraries were prepared by immunoSEQ multiplex PCR; TCRdb keeps only in-frame clonotypes and omits some of them. Of more than 550,000 clones listed, roughly 87% were seen once; the top ten hold 30% to 40%. Everyone who donated was a Caucasian adult who lived in Nashville, Tennessee. The specimen was memory CD8+ T cells from PBMCs. The subset denotes: CD45RO+ cells pooled with CCR7-negative TemRA cells. This TCR came from a man aged 18 to 35 in good health. Some clones in this sample may be carry-over from other donors' samples. The chain has TRBV5-6 and TRBJ2-7; D is uncertain. The CDR3 bases are TGTGCCAGCAGCTTCAGGATCCTCGACACCGAGCAGTACTTC. This encodes CASSFRILDTEQYF.